This TCR beta chain came from a study of blood T cells in healthy people across ages. Next came a second PCR, run for about 7 to 11 cycles, which used a sample-barcoded 5' primer along with a J-beta primer mix. TCRdb reprocessed the 5' RACE reads with MiXCR, giving one entry per CDR3 protein. The sample carries 700,000 to 950,000 distinct CDR3 sequences, around 46% recorded once. A single count supports this clonotype. The antigen remains undetermined. In germline, CDR1 is LGHNA, CDR2 YSLEER. This CDR3 is built from 13 residues. Trimming removed 0 bases at V and 7 bases at J, with 9 bases between. Study-wide results and limits: A roughly linear age-dependent decrease characterized TCR beta diversity per million T cells.

They isolated at least 7 million PBMCs from each sample. The TCR sequence derives from a woman aged 55-75 years in good health. Sequencing was done on a sample of blood. V is TRBV4-3 and J is TRBJ1-2; tentative D call: TRBD1 (6 bases). The CDR3 coding sequence is TGCGCCAGCAGCCAAGATGAGGGGGGTGGCTACACCTTC. It specifies CASSQDEGGGYTF.